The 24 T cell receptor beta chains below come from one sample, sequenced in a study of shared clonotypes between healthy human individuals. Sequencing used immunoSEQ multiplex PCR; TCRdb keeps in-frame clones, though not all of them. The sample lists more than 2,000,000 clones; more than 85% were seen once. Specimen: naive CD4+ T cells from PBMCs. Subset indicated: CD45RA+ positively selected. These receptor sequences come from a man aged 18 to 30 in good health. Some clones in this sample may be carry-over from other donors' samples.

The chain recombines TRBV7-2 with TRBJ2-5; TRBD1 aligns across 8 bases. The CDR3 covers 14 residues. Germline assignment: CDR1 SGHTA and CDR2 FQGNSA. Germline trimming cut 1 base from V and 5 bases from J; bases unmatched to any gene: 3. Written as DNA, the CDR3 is TGTGCCAGCAGCTTAGTACAGGGGGACGAGACCCAGTACTTC. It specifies CASSLVQGDETQYF.

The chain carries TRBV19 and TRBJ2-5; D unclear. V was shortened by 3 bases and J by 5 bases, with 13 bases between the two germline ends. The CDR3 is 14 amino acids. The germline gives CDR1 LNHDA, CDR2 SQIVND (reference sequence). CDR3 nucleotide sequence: TGTGCCAGTAGTATCGCTGGGGAATGGGAGACCCAGTACTTC. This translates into CASSIAGEWETQYF. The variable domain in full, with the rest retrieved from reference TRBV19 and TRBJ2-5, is DGGITQSPKYLFRKEGQNVTLSCEQNLNHDAMYWYRQDPGQGLRLIYYSQIVNDFQKGDIAEGYSVSREKKESFPLTVTSAQKNPTAFYLCASSIAGEWETQYFGPGTRLLVL.

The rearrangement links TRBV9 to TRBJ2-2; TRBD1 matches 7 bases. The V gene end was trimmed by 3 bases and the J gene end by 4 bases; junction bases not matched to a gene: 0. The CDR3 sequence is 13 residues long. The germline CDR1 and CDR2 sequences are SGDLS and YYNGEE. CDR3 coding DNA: TGTGCCAGCAGCGGGGACAGCACCGGGGAGCTGTTTTTT. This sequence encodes CASSGDSTGELFF.

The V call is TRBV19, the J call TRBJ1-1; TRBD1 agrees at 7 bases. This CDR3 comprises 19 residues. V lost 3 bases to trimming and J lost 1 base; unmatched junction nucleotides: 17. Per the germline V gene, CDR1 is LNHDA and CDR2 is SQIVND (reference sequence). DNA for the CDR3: TGTGCCAGTAGTATGCGGATGGTGGCCAGGGGGGGACCGAACACTGAAGCTTTCTTT. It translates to CASSMRMVARGGPNTEAFF.

The CDR3 region is CASSPANRGEKLFF. In DNA, the CDR3 is TGCGCCAGCAGCCCTGCTAACAGGGGGGAAAAACTGTTTTTT. This chain joins TRBV5-1 and TRBJ1-4, with 8 bases aligning to TRBD1. The V and J ends lost 4 bases and 8 bases, in that order; junction bases with no gene match: 7. The CDR3 is 14 residues long. The germline CDR1 and CDR2 sequences are SGHRS and YFSETQ.

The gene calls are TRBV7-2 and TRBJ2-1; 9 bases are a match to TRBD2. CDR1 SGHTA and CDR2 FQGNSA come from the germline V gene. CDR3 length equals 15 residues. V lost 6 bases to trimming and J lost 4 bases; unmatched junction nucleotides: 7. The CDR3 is CASRPAGGEYNEQFF. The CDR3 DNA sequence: TGTGCCAGCAGGCCTGCGGGAGGGGAATACAATGAGCAGTTCTTC.

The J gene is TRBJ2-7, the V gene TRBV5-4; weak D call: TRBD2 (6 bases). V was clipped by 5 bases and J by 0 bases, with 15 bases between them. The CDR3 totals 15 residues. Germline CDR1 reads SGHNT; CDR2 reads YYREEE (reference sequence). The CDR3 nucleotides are TGTGCCAGCAGGGAAGGGGCGGGAAGCTCCTACGAGCAGTACTTC. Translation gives CASREGAGSSYEQYF.

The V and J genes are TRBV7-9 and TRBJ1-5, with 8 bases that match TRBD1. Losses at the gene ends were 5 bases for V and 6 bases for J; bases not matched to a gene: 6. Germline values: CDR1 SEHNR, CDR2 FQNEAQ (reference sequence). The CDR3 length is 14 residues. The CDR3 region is CASSRDRGTQPQHF. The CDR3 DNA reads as TGTGCCAGCAGCCGCGACAGGGGCACTCAGCCCCAGCATTTT.

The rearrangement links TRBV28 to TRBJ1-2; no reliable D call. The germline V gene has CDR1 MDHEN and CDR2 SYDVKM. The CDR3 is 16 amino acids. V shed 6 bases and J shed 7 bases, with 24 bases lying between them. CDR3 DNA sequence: TGTGCCAGCAGCTCCCCCAGAGCTGGTAGGTTTTCTGGCTACACCTTC. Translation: CASSSPRAGRFSGYTF.

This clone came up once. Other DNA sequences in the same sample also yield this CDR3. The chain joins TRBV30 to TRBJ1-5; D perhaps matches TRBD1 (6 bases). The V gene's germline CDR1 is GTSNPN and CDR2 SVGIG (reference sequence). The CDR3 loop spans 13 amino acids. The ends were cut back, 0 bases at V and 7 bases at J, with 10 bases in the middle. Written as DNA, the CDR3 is TGTGCCTGGAGTGTATCCGGGGGCCAGCCCCAGCATTTT. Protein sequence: CAWSVSGGQPQHF.

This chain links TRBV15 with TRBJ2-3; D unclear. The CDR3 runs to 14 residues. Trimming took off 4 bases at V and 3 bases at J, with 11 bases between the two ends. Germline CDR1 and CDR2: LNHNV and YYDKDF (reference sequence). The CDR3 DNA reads TGTGCCACCAGCAAGCGAGGTAGGACAGATACGCAGTATTTT. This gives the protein CATSKRGRTDTQYF.

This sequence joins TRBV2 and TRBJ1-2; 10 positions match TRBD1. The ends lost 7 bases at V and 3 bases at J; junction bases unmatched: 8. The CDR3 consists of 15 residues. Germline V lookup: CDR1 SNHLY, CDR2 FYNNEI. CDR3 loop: CASKDRGKGDYGYTF. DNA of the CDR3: TGTGCCAGCAAGGACAGGGGGAAAGGGGACTATGGCTACACCTTC.

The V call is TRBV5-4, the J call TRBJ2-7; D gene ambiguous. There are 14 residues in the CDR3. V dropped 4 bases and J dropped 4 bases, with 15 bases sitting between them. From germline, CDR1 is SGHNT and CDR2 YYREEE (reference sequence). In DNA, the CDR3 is TGTGCCAGCAGCCCCCCCACCGGAAGGTACGAGCAGTACTTC. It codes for CASSPPTGRYEQYF.

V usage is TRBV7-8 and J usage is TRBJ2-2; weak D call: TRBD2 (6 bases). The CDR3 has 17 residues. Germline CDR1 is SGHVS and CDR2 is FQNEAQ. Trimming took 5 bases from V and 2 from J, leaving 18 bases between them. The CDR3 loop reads CASSRVSGEKNTGELFF. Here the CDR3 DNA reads TGTGCCAGCAGCCGAGTCTCGGGAGAGAAAAACACCGGGGAGCTGTTTTTT.

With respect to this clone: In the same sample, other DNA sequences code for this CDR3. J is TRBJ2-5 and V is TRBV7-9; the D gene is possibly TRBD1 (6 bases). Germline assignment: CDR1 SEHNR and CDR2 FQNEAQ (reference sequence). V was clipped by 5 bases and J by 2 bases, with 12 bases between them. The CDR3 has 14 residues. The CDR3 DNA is TGTGCCAGCAGCCGGACAGCCTATCAAGAGACCCAGTACTTC. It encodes CASSRTAYQETQYF.

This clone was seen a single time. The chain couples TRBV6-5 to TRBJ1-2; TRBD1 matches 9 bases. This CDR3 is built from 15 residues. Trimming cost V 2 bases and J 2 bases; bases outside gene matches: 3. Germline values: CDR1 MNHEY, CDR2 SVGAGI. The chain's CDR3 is CASSYQGQGNYGYTF. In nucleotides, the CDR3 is TGTGCCAGCAGTTACCAGGGACAGGGAAACTATGGCTACACCTTC.

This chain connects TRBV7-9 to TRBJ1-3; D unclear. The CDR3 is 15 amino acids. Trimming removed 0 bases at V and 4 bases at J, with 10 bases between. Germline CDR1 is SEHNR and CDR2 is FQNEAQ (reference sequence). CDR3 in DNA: TGTGCCAGCAGCTTAGCGTTTGCCAGGGGAAACACCATATATTTT. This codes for CASSLAFARGNTIYF.

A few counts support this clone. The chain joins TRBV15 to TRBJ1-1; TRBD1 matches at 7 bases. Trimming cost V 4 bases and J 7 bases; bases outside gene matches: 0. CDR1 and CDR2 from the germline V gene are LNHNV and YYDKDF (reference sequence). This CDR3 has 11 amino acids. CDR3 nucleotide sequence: TGTGCCACCAGCAACAGGGGTGAAGCTTTCTTT. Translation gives CATSNRGEAFF.

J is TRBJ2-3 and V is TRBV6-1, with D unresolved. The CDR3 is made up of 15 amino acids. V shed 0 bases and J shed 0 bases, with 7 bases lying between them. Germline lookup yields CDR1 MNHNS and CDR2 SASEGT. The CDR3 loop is CASSEAGYSTDTQYF. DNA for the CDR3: TGTGCCAGCAGTGAAGCTGGATATAGCACAGATACGCAGTATTTT.

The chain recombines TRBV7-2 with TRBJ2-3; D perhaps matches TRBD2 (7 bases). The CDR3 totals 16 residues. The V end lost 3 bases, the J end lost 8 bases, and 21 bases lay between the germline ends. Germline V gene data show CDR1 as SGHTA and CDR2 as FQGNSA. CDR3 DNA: TGTGCCAGCAGCTTGGGGGCGGGAGCCTTCAGGGGTACGCAGTATTTT. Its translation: CASSLGAGAFRGTQYF.

This chain's CDR3 is CASKWSPNEKLFF. The CDR3 DNA reads as TGTGCCAGCAAATGGTCCCCGAATGAAAAACTGTTTTTT. The chain couples TRBV2 to TRBJ1-4; D gene unclear. CDR1 SNHLY and CDR2 FYNNEI come from the germline V gene. CDR3 length: 13 amino acids. The V and J ends lost 7 bases and 5 bases respectively, with 11 bases between them.

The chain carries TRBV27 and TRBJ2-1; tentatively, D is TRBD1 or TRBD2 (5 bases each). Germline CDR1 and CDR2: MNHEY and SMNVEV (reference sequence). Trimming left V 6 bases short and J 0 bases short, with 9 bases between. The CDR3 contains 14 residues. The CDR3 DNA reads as TGTGCCAGCAGGGGACGGAGCTCCTACAATGAGCAGTTCTTC. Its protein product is CASRGRSSYNEQFF.

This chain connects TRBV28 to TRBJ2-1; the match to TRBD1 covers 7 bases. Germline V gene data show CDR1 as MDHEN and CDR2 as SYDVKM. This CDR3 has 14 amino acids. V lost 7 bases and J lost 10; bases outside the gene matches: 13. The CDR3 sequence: CASIPLGRGMEQFF. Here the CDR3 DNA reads TGTGCCAGCATCCCCCTGGGCAGGGGGATGGAGCAGTTCTTC.

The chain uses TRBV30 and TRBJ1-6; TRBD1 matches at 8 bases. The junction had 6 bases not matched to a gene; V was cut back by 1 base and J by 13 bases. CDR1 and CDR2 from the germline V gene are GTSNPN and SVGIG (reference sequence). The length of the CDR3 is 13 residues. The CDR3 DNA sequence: TGTGCCTGGAGTGGGGACAGGACTCTTCCCCTCCACTTT. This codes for CAWSGDRTLPLHF. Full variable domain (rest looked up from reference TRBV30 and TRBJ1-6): SQTIHQWPATLVQPVGSPLSLECTVEGTSNPNLYWYRQAAGRGLQLLFYSVGIGQISSEVPQNLSASRPQDRQFILSSKKLLLSDSGFYLCAWSGDRTLPLHFGNGTRLTVT.